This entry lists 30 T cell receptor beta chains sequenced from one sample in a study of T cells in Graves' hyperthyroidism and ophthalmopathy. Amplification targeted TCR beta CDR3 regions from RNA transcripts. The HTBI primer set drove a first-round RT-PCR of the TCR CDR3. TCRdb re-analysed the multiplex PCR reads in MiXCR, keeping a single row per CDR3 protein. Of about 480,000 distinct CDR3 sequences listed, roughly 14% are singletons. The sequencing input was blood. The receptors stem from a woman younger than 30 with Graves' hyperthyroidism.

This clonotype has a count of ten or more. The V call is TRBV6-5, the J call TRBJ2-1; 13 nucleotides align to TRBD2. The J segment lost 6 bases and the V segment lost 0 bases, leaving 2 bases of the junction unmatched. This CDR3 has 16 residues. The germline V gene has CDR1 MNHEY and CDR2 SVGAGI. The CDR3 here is CASSYSGLAGINEQFF. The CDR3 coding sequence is TGTGCCAGCAGTTACTCGGGACTAGCGGGGATCAATGAGCAGTTCTTC.

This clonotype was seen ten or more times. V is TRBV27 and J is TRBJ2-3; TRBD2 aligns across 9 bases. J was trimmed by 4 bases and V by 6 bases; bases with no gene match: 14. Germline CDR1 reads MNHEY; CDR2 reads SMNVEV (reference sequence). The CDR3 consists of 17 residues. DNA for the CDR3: TGTGCCAGCAGCCTTACGGGCGGGAGGGCCCTCGCAGATACGCAGTATTTT. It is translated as CASSLTGGRALADTQYF.

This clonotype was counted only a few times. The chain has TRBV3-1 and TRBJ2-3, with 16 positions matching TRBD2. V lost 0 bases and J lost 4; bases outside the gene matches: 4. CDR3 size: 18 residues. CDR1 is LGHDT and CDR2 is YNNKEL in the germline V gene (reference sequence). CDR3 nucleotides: TGTGCCAGCAGCCAAGACGGGACTAGCGGGAGGGGGGCAGATACGCAGTATTTT. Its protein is CASSQDGTSGRGADTQYF.

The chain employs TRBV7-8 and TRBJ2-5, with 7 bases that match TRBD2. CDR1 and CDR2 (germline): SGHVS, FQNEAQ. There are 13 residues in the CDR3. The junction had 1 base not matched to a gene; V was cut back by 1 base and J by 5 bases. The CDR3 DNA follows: TGTGCCAGCAGCTTAGAGGGAGGGGAGACCCAGTACTTC. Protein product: CASSLEGGETQYF. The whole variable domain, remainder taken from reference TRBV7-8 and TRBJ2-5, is GAGVSQSPRYKVAKRGQDVALRCDPISGHVSLFWYQQALGQGPEFLTYFQNEAQLDKSGLPSDRFFAERPEGSVSTLKIQRTQQEDSAVYLCASSLEGGETQYFGPGTRLLVL.

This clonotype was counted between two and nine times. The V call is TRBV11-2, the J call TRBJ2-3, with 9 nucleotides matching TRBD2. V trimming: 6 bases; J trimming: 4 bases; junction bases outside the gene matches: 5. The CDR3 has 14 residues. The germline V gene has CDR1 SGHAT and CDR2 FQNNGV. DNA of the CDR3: TGTGCCAGCAGGATGCGGGAGGGCCCAGATACGCAGTATTTT. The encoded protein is CASRMREGPDTQYF.

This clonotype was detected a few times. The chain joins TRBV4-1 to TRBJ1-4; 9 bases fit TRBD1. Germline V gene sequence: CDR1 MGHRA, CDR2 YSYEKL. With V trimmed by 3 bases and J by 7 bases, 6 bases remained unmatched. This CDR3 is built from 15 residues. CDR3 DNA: TGCGCCAGCAGCCATACAGGGGGCGAGGGTGAAAAACTGTTTTTT. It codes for CASSHTGGEGEKLFF.

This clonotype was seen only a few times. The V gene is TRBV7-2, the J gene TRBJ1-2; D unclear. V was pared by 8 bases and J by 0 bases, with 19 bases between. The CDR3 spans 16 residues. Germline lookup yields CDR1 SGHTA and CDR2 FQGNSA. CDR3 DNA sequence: TGTGCCAGCGTCTCTCCGTCGAGATTTGCTAACTATGGCTACACCTTC. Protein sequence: CASVSPSRFANYGYTF.

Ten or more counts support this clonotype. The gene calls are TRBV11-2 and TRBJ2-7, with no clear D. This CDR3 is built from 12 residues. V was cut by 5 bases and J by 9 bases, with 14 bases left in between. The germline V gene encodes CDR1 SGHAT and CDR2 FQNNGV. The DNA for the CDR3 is TGTGCCAGCAGCGGCCAGGCCCAGGTGCAGTACGTC. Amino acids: CASSGQAQVQYV.

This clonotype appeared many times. CDR3 amino acids: CASSLEPWGSPYGYTF. CDR3 sequence (DNA): TGTGCCAGCAGCTTAGAACCCTGGGGCAGCCCTTATGGCTACACCTTC. The chain uses TRBV11-2 and TRBJ1-2, with D perhaps TRBD1 (5 bases). CDR1 and CDR2 from the germline V gene are SGHAT and FQNNGV. CDR3 length equals 16 residues. V lost 0 bases to trimming and J lost 5 bases, with 16 bases between them.

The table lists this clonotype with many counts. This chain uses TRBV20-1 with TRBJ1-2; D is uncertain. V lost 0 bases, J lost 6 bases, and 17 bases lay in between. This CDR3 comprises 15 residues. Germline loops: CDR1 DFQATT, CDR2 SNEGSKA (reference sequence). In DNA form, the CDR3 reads TGCAGTGCTAGAGATCTCCGGGGAAGAATTGATGGCTACACCTTC. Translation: CSARDLRGRIDGYTF.

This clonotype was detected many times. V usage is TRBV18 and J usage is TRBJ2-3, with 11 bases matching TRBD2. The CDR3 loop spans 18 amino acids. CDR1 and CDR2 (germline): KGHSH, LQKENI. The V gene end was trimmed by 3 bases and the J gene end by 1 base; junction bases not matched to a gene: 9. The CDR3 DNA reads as TGTGCCAGCTCACCTATACTAGCGGGAGATACACGCACAGATACGCAGTATTTT. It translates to CASSPILAGDTRTDTQYF.

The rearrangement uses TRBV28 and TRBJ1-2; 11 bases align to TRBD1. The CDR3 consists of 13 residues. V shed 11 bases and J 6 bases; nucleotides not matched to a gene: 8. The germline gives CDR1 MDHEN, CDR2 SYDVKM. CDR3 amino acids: CAGSDRGLDGYTF. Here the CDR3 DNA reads TGTGCCGGGTCGGACAGGGGGCTAGATGGCTACACCTTC.

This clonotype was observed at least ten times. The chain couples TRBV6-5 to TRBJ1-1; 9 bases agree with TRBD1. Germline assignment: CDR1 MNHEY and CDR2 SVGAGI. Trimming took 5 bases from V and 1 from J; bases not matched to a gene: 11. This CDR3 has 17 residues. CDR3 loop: CASSTPGTGWGNTEAFF. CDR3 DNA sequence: TGTGCCAGCAGTACTCCCGGGACAGGGTGGGGGAACACTGAAGCTTTCTTT.

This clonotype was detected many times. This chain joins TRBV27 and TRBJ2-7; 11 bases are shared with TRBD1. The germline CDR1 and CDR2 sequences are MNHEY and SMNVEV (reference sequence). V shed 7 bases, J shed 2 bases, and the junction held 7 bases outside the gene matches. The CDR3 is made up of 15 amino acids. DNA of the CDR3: TGTGCCAGCAACAACGGACAGGGGGCGGCCTACGAGCAGTACGTC. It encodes CASNNGQGAAYEQYV.

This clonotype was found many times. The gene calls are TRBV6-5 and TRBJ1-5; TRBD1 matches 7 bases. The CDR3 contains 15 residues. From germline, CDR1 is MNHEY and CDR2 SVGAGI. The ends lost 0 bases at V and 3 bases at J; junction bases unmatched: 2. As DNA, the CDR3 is TGTGCCAGCAGTTACTCAGGACAGGCCAATCAGCCCCAGCATTTT. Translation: CASSYSGQANQPQHF.

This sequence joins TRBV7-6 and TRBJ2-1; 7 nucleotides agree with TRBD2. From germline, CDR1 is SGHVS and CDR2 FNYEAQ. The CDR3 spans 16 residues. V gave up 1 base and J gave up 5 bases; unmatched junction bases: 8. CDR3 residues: CASSLGSGDYNNEQFF. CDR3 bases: TGTGCCAGCAGCTTAGGCTCCGGGGACTACAACAATGAGCAGTTCTTC.

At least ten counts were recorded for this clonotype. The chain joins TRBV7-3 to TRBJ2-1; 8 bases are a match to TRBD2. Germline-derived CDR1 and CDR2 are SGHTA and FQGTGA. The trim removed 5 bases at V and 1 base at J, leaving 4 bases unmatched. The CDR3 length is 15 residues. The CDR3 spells CASSPGGGSYNEQFF. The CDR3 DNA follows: TGTGCCAGCAGCCCGGGGGGGGGATCCTACAATGAGCAGTTCTTC.

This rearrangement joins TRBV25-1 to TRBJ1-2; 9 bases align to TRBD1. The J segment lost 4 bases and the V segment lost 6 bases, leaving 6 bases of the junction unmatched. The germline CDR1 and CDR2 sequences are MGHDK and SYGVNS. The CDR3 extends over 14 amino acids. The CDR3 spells CASRGTGFSYGYTF. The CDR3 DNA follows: TGTGCCAGCAGGGGGACAGGGTTCAGCTATGGCTACACCTTC.

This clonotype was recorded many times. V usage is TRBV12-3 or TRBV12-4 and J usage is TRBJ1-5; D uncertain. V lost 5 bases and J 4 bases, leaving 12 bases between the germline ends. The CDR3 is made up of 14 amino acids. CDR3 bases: TGTGCCAGCAGTAGGGCAGAGGGAAATCAGCCCCAGCATTTT. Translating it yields CASSRAEGNQPQHF.

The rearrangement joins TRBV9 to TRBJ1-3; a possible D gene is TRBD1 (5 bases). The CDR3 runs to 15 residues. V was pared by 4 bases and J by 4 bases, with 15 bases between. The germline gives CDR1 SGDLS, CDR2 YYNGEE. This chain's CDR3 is CASSPEVGVGNTIYF. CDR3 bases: TGTGCCAGCAGCCCCGAGGTAGGGGTCGGAAACACCATATATTTT. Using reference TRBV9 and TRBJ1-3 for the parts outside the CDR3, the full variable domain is DSGVTQTPKHLITATGQRVTLRCSPRSGDLSVYWYQQSLDQGLQFLIQYYNGEERAKGNILERFSAQQFPDLHSELNLSSLELGDSALYFCASSPEVGVGNTIYFGEGSWLTVV.

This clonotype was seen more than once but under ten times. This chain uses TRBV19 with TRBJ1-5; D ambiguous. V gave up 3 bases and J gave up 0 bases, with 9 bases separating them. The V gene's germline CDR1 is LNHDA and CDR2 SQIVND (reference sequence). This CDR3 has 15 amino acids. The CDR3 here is CASSIKFYSNQPQHF. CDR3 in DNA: TGTGCCAGTAGTATTAAGTTCTATAGCAATCAGCCCCAGCATTTT.

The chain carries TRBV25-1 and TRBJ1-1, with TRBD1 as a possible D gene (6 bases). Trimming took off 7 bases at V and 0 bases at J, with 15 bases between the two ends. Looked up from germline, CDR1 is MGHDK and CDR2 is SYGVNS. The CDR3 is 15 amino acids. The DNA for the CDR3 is TGTGCCAGCATCGAAGATGACAGGATGAACACTGAAGCTTTCTTT. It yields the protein CASIEDDRMNTEAFF.

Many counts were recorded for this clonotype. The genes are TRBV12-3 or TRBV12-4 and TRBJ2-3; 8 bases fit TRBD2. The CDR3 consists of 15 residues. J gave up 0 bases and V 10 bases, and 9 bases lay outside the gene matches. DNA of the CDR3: TGTGCCACCGAGGCGGGAGGCTCAAGCACAGATACGCAGTATTTT. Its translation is CATEAGGSSTDTQYF.

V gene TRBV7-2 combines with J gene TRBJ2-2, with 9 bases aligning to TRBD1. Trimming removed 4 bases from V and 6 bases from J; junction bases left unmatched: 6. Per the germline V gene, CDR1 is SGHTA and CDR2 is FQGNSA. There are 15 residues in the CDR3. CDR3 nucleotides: TGTGCCAGCAGCTCCCGGGACAGGGCGGCCGGGGAGCTGTTTTTT. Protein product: CASSSRDRAAGELFF.

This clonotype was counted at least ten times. Here the CDR3 reads CAWMQGASPLHF. As DNA, the CDR3 is TGTGCCTGGATGCAGGGGGCTTCACCCCTCCACTTT. The genes are TRBV30 and TRBJ1-6, with 8 bases lining up with TRBD1. From germline, CDR1 is GTSNPN and CDR2 SVGIG (reference sequence). V gave up 4 bases and J gave up 9 bases; unmatched junction bases: 2. There are 12 residues in the CDR3.

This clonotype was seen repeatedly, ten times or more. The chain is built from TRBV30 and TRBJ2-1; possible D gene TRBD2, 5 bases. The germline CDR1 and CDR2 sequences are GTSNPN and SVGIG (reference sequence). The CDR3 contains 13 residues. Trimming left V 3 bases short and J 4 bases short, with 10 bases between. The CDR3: CAWRADLYNEQFF. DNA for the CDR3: TGTGCCTGGAGGGCGGACTTGTACAATGAGCAGTTCTTC.

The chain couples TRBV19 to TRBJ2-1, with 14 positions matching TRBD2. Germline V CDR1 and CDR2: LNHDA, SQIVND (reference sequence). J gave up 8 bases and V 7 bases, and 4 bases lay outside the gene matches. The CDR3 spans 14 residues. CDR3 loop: CASTETSGRDEQFF. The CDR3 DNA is TGTGCCAGTACAGAGACTAGCGGGAGGGATGAGCAGTTCTTC.

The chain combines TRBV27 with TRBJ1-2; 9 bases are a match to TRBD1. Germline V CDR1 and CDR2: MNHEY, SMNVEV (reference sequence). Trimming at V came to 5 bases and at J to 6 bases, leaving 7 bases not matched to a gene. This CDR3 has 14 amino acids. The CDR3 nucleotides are TGTGCCAGCAGTGTAAAAGGGACAGGGAATGGCTACACCTTC. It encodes CASSVKGTGNGYTF.

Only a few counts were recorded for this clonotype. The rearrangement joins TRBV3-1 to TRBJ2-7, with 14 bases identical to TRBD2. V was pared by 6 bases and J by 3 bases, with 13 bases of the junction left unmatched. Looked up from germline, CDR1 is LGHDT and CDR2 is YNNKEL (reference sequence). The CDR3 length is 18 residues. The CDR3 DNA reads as TGTGCCAGCAGTCCGGGACTAGCGGGAGATAACCCCTACTACGAGCAGTACTTC. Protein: CASSPGLAGDNPYYEQYF.

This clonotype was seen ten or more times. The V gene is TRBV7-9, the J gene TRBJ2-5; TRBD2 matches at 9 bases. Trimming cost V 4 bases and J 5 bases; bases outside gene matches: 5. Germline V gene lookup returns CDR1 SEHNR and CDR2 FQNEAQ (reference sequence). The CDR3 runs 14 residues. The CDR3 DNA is TGTGCCAGCAGCTCCCTAGCGGGACAGGAGACCCAGTACTTC. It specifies CASSSLAGQETQYF. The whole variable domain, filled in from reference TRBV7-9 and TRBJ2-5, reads DTGVSQNPRHKITKRGQNVTFRCDPISEHNRLYWYRQTLGQGPEFLTYFQNEAQLEKSRLLSDRFSAERPKGSFSTLEIQRTEQGDSAMYLCASSSLAGQETQYFGPGTRLLVL.